This T cell receptor beta chain was profiled in a study of early T cells in non-severe SARS-CoV-2 infection. Unique molecular identifiers were attached to individual cDNA molecules. TCRdb called the 5' RACE reads again in MiXCR, with one record for every CDR3 protein. The data hold fewer than 85,000 distinct CDR3 sequences, with over 8.5% observed a single time. This clonotype was counted many times. The V gene lost 0 bases and the J gene lost 4 bases, with 19 bases spanning the gap. The length of the CDR3 is 18 residues. Germline V gives CDR1 LGHNA, CDR2 YNFKEQ. The chain carries TRBV4-2 and TRBJ2-1; D may match TRBD1 or TRBD2 (5 bases each). The clonotype was recovered from an adult who was a healthcare worker with PCR-confirmed SARS-CoV-2 infection or an uninfected control (not recorded which). Specimen: whole blood. The CDR3 loop reads CASSQDPASRDFYNEQFF. CDR3 DNA: TGTGCCAGCAGCCAAGATCCGGCTAGCAGGGATTTTTACAATGAGCAGTTCTTC.